One and the same sample provided the 25 T cell receptor beta chains below, sequenced in a study of T cell responses to AZD1222 COVID-19 vaccine. The method was immunoSEQ multiplex PCR; TCRdb's version includes in-frame clones alone and lacks a portion of them. The repertoire has 180,000 or so clones, 88% of them found once; the top ten carry approximately 26%. This specimen was peripheral blood, taken 28 days after the second AZD1222 dose. These receptors came from an adult who received the AZD1222 COVID-19 vaccine.

The chain joins TRBV4-1 to TRBJ2-7; 8 bases line up with TRBD2. V trimming: 3 bases; J trimming: 7 bases; junction bases outside the gene matches: 14. Germline V lookup: CDR1 MGHRA, CDR2 YSYEKL. The CDR3 has 16 residues. Here the CDR3 reads CASSQAWTGGGREQYF. In DNA, the CDR3 is TGCGCCAGCAGCCAGGCATGGACTGGCGGGGGGCGAGAGCAGTACTTC.

J is TRBJ2-7 and V is TRBV7-9; 10 nucleotides line up with TRBD2. After removal of 2 bases from V and 4 bases from J, the junction contained 8 bases not matched to a gene. This CDR3 has 16 amino acids. CDR1 and CDR2 from the germline V gene are SEHNR and FQNEAQ (reference sequence). The CDR3 reads CASSLYAASGSYEQYF. For the CDR3, the DNA is TGTGCCAGCAGCTTATATGCGGCTAGCGGGAGTTACGAGCAGTACTTC. Based on the CDR3 plus reference TRBV7-9 and TRBJ2-7, the full variable domain is DTGVSQNPRHKITKRGQNVTFRCDPISEHNRLYWYRQTLGQGPEFLTYFQNEAQLEKSRLLSDRFSAERPKGSFSTLEIQRTEQGDSAMYLCASSLYAASGSYEQYFGPGTRLTVT.

V is TRBV5-1 and J is TRBJ2-2; 9 bases fit TRBD1. CDR1 and CDR2 (germline): SGHRS, YFSETQ. V shed 10 bases and J 7 bases; nucleotides not matched to a gene: 8. The CDR3 runs to 13 residues. The CDR3 coding sequence is TGCGCCGCCAGGGACAGGGCGAACGGGGAGCTGTTTTTT. The encoded protein is CAARDRANGELFF.

Written as DNA, the CDR3 is TGTGCCAGCAGCCCCGTGACAGAAACCTACAATGAGCAGTTCTTC. It is translated as CASSPVTETYNEQFF. This chain links TRBV7-2 with TRBJ2-1; a weak D match, TRBD1 (5 bases). Trimming pared 5 bases from V and 2 bases from J, leaving 13 bases between. Germline V gene sequence: CDR1 SGHTA, CDR2 FQGNSA. The CDR3 consists of 15 residues.

This chain connects TRBV4-2 to TRBJ2-7, with D perhaps assigned TRBD1 or TRBD2 (5 bases each). The CDR3 sequence is 16 residues long. Germline lookup yields CDR1 LGHNA and CDR2 YNFKEQ. V lost 4 bases and J 0 bases, leaving 16 bases between the germline ends. The CDR3 reads CASSPRTRESSYEQYF. CDR3 in DNA: TGTGCCAGCAGCCCACGGACCAGGGAGAGCTCCTACGAGCAGTACTTC.

CDR3 sequence reads: CASSPTTDTQYF. The CDR3 DNA follows: TGTGCCAGCAGCCCTACCACAGATACGCAGTATTTT. The rearrangement uses TRBV6-2 or TRBV6-3 and TRBJ2-3; D call uncertain. Trimming shortened V by 6 bases and J by 2 bases, and 6 bases separated the two germline ends. Germline V gene lookup returns CDR1 MNHEY and CDR2 SVGEGT. This CDR3 region has 12 residues.

The chain carries TRBV29-1 and TRBJ2-7, with 9 nucleotides matching TRBD2. The germline V gene encodes CDR1 SQVTM and CDR2 ANQGSEA. The V segment lost 6 bases and the J segment 4 bases; nucleotides outside the gene matches: 10. There are 14 residues in the CDR3. CDR3 loop: CSVGGLAGAYEQYF. The DNA for the CDR3 is TGCAGCGTGGGAGGGTTAGCGGGAGCATACGAGCAGTACTTC.

The rearrangement joins TRBV5-6 to TRBJ1-5; D perhaps matches TRBD1 (5 bases). The CDR3 spans 14 residues. Germline V CDR1 and CDR2: SGHDT, YYEEEE. V was clipped by 4 bases and J by 7 bases, with 15 bases between them. The CDR3 reads CASSDSQGTQPQHF. DNA of the CDR3: TGTGCCAGCAGCGACAGCCAGGGAACCCAGCCCCAGCATTTT.

This rearrangement joins TRBV4-1 to TRBJ2-3; possibly TRBD2 for D (5 bases). Trimming stripped 1 base from V and 2 bases from J, with 10 bases between. Germline V CDR1 and CDR2: MGHRA, YSYEKL. CDR3 length: 15 amino acids. Written as DNA, the CDR3 is TGCGCCAGCAGCCAAGTCGGGGTGAACACAGATACGCAGTATTTT. Its translation: CASSQVGVNTDTQYF.

The V gene is TRBV5-6, the J gene TRBJ2-5; D assignment may be TRBD1 or TRBD2 (7 bases each). V was clipped by 4 bases and J by 2 bases, with 24 bases between them. This CDR3 region has 18 residues. The germline V gene encodes CDR1 SGHDT and CDR2 YYEEEE. The CDR3 loop reads CASSRGGGGVRVQETQYF. The CDR3 coding sequence is TGTGCCAGCAGCAGAGGGGGAGGGGGCGTAAGGGTTCAAGAGACCCAGTACTTC.

At least ten counts were recorded for this clone. The CDR3 coding sequence is TGTGCCACCTCCGACGGAGGCGGATCGGAGGGCCTCCCAGGGGCCAACGTCCTGACTTTC. Its translation: CATSDGGGSEGLPGANVLTF. The chain is built from TRBV15 and TRBJ2-6; D is possibly TRBD2 (6 bases). Germline V gene sequence: CDR1 LNHNV, CDR2 YYDKDF (reference sequence). The V end lost 8 bases, the J end lost 4 bases, and 30 bases lay between the germline ends. There are 20 residues in the CDR3.

J is TRBJ2-1 and V is TRBV3-1 (or the pseudogene TRBV3-2); 7 bases match TRBD2. After removal of 4 bases from V and 10 bases from J, the junction contained 4 bases not matched to a gene. CDR3 length equals 12 residues. Germline-derived CDR1 and CDR2 are LGHDT and YNNKEL (reference sequence). The CDR3 region has the DNA TGTGCCAGCAGCCCGCGGCGGGGGGAGCAGTTCTTC. Protein sequence: CASSPRRGEQFF.

V and J are TRBV9 and TRBJ2-5; the D gene is possibly TRBD2 (5 bases). This CDR3 has 15 amino acids. Germline V gene data show CDR1 as SGDLS and CDR2 as YYNGEE. Trimming removed 0 bases from V and 5 bases from J, with 14 bases in between. The CDR3 DNA is TGTGCCAGCAGCGTAGAAGATTGGCCGGGGGAGACCCAGTACTTC. This sequence encodes CASSVEDWPGETQYF.

V gene TRBV10-3 combines with J gene TRBJ2-5; 15 bases align to TRBD2. Trimming removed 4 bases from V and 0 bases from J; junction bases left unmatched: 3. This CDR3 is 17 amino acids long. Germline CDR1 is ENHRY and CDR2 is SYGVKD. The CDR3 here is CAISGGLAGGNQETQYF. CDR3 bases: TGTGCCATCAGTGGGGGACTAGCGGGAGGAAACCAAGAGACCCAGTACTTC.

V is TRBV6-2 or TRBV6-3 and J is TRBJ1-2; D ambiguous. This CDR3 spans 15 amino acids. Trimming shortened V by 0 bases and J by 5 bases, and 13 bases separated the two germline ends. Germline CDR1 is MNHEY and CDR2 is SVGEGT. CDR3 in DNA: TGTGCCAGCAGTTACTCAGCGGGTACTACTTATGGCTACACCTTC. It is translated as CASSYSAGTTYGYTF.

This sequence joins TRBV11-2 and TRBJ2-5; tentatively, D is TRBD2 (7 bases). The V and J ends lost 4 bases and 4 bases respectively, with 19 bases between them. Germline values: CDR1 SGHAT, CDR2 FQNNGV. The CDR3 extends over 16 amino acids. CDR3 loop: CASSSPGGGIRETQYF. DNA of the CDR3: TGTGCCAGCAGCTCCCCGGGGGGCGGGATTCGAGAGACCCAGTACTTC.

The chain combines TRBV27 with TRBJ1-1; D is uncertain. V lost 7 bases and J 1 base, leaving 10 bases between the germline ends. CDR1 MNHEY and CDR2 SMNVEV come from the germline V gene (reference sequence). The CDR3 is 13 residues long. The CDR3: CASTRTANTEAFF. The CDR3 DNA reads TGTGCCAGCACCAGGACGGCGAACACTGAAGCTTTCTTT.

This chain connects TRBV27 to TRBJ1-1, with D tentatively TRBD1 (5 bases). The ends were cut back, 3 bases at V and 4 bases at J, with 9 bases in the middle. This CDR3 has 13 amino acids. Germline CDR1 is MNHEY and CDR2 is SMNVEV (reference sequence). The CDR3 DNA reads as TGTGCCAGCAGTTTGAGGGGAAGCACTGAAGCTTTCTTT. This codes for CASSLRGSTEAFF.

The chain carries TRBV3-1 (or the pseudogene TRBV3-2) and TRBJ1-2; D unresolved. Deletions cut 4 bases from V and 4 bases from J, with 16 bases between. CDR3 size: 15 residues. Germline CDR1 is LGHDT and CDR2 is YNNKEL (reference sequence). CDR3 in amino acids: CASSPFGQEIYGYTF. The CDR3 nucleotides are TGTGCCAGCAGCCCTTTCGGTCAGGAGATCTATGGCTACACCTTC.

The gene calls are TRBV7-9 and TRBJ1-5; 7 bases map to TRBD1. This CDR3 has 16 residues. Germline V gene lookup returns CDR1 SEHNR and CDR2 FQNEAQ (reference sequence). J lost 5 bases, V lost 2 bases, and 9 bases had no gene match. DNA of the CDR3: TGTGCCAGCAGCTTAAAACGAGACAGGGAATATCAGCCCCAGCATTTT. Amino acids: CASSLKRDREYQPQHF.

The DNA of the CDR3 is TGTGCCAGCAGCGGACAAGGAAATCAGCCCCAGCATTTT. The encoded protein is CASSGQGNQPQHF. The V and J genes are TRBV25-1 and TRBJ1-5; perhaps TRBD1 as D (5 bases). The germline V gene encodes CDR1 MGHDK and CDR2 SYGVNS. This CDR3 comprises 13 residues. Deletions cut 6 bases from V and 4 bases from J, with 10 bases between.

This chain uses TRBV28 with TRBJ2-5; TRBD2 matches 8 bases. Germline CDR1 MDHEN, CDR2 SYDVKM. The CDR3 sequence is 16 residues long. With 8 bases clipped from V and 4 bases from J, the junction kept 15 bases outside the gene matches. The CDR3 DNA sequence: TGTGCCAGCGCGGGTTGGGGGCGCGGGGGGATAGAGACCCAGTACTTC. Its translation: CASAGWGRGGIETQYF. The full variable domain, in which reference TRBV28 and TRBJ2-5 provide the parts outside the CDR3, is DVKVTQSSRYLVKRTGEKVFLECVQDMDHENMFWYRQDPGLGLRLIYFSYDVKMKEKGDIPEGYSVSREKKERFSLILESASTNQTSMYLCASAGWGRGGIETQYFGPGTRLLVL.

This chain uses TRBV6-6 with TRBJ1-2, with D tentatively TRBD1 (5 bases). The CDR3 is 12 residues long. The germline gives CDR1 MNHNY, CDR2 SVGAGI (reference sequence). The V end was cut by 8 bases, the J end by 4 bases, with 11 bases between. The CDR3 here is CASGGDRYGYTF. CDR3 nucleotides: TGTGCCAGCGGAGGGGATCGCTATGGCTACACCTTC.

The chain uses TRBV18 and TRBJ2-3, with D possibly being TRBD1 or TRBD2 (5 bases each). V lost 4 bases and J lost 6, with 8 bases in between. The CDR3 covers 12 residues. Germline assignment: CDR1 KGHSH and CDR2 LQKENI. CDR3 coding DNA: TGTGCCAGCTCACTATGGGACGATACGCAGTATTTT. This codes for CASSLWDDTQYF.

The genes are TRBV9 and TRBJ2-3; possibly TRBD1 for D (5 bases). This CDR3 region has 14 residues. CDR1 and CDR2 from the germline V gene are SGDLS and YYNGEE. Trimming removed 0 bases at V and 5 bases at J, with 10 bases between. CDR3 amino acids: CASSVDGQGDTQYF. The CDR3 DNA sequence: TGTGCCAGCAGCGTAGACGGGCAGGGAGATACGCAGTATTTT.